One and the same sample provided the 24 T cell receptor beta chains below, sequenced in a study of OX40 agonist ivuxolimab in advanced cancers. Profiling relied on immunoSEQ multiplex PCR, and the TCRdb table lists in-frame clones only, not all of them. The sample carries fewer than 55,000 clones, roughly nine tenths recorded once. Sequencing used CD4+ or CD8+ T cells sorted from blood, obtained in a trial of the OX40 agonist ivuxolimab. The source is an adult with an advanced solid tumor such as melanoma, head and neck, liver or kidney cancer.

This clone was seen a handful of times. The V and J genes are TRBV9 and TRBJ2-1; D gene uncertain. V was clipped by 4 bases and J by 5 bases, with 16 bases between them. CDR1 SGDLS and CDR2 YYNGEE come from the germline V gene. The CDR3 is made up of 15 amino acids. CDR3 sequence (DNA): TGTGCCAGCAGCCCGGACGGTTCCCCCCACAATGAGCAGTTCTTC. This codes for CASSPDGSPHNEQFF.

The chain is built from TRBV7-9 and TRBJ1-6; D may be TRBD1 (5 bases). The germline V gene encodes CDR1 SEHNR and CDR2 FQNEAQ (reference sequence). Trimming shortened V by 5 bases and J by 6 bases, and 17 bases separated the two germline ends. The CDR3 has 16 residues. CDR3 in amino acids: CASSPQQVGGNSPLHF. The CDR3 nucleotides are TGTGCCAGCAGCCCACAACAGGTCGGGGGTAATTCACCCCTCCACTTT.

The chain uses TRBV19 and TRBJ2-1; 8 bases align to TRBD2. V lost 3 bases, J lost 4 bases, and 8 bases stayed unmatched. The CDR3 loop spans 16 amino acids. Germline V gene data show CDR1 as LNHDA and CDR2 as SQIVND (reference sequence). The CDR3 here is CASSIFGGGPYNEQFF. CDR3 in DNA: TGTGCCAGTAGTATTTTTGGCGGGGGGCCTTACAATGAGCAGTTCTTC.

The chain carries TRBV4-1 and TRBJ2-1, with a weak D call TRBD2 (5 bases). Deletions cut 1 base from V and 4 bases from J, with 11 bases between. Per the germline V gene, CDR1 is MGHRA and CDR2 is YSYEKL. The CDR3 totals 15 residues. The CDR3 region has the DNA TGCGCCAGCAGCCAAGCTTTCGGGGAATACAATGAGCAGTTCTTC. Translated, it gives CASSQAFGEYNEQFF.

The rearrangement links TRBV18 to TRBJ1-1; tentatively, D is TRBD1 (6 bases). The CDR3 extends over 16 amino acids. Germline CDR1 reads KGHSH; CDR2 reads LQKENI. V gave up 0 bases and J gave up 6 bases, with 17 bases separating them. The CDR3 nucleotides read TGTGCCAGCTCACCACCTCCTGGGTTCGGGGGGCCTGAAGCTTTCTTT. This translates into CASSPPPGFGGPEAFF.

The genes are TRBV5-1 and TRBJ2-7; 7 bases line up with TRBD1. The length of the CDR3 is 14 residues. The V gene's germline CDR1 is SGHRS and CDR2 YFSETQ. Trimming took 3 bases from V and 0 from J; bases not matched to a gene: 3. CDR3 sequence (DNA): TGCGCCAGCAGCTCGGGACAGAGCTCCTACGAGCAGTACTTC. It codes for CASSSGQSSYEQYF. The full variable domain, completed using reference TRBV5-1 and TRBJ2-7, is KAGVTQTPRYLIKTRGQQVTLSCSPISGHRSVSWYQQTPGQGLQFLFEYFSETQRNKGNFPGRFSGRQFSNSRSEMNVSTLELGDSALYLCASSSGQSSYEQYFGPGTRLTVT.

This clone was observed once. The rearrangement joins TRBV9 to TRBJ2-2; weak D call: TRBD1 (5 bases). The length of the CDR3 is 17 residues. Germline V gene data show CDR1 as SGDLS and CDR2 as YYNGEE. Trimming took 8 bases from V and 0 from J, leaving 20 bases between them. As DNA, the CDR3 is TGTGCCAGTCAACCACATGGGGCAGGGTCGAACACCGGGGAGCTGTTTTTT. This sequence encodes CASQPHGAGSNTGELFF.

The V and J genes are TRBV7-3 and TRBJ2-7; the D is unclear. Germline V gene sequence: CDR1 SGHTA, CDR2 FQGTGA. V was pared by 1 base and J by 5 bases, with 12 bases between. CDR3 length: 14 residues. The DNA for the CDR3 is TGTGCCAGCAGCTTAAATTCAGGAAGCCACGAGCAGTACTTC. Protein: CASSLNSGSHEQYF.

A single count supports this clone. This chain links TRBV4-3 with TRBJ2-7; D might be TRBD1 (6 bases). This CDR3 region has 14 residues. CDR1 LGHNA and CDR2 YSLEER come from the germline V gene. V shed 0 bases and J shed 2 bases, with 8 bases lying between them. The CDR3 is CASSQDRGTYEQYF. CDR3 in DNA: TGCGCCAGCAGCCAAGACAGGGGCACCTACGAGCAGTACTTC.

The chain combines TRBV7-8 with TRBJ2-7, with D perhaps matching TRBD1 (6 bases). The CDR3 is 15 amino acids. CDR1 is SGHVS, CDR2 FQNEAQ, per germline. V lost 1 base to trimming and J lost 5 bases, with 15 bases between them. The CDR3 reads CASSLGGNTGNEQYF. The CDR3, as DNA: TGTGCCAGCAGCTTAGGGGGGAATACAGGGAACGAGCAGTACTTC.

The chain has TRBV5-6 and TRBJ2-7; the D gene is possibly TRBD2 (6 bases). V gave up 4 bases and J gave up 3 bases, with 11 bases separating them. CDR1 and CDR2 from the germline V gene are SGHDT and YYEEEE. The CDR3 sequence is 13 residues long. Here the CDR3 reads CASSPGRNYEQYF. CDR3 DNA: TGTGCCAGCAGCCCCGGGAGAAACTACGAGCAGTACTTC.

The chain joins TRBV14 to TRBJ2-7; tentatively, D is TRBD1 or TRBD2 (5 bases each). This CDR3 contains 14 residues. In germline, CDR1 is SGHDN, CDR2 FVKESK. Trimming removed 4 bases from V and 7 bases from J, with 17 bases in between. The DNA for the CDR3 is TGTGCCAGCAGCCTCGCCGGGACCGGAGGAGAGCAGTACTTC. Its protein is CASSLAGTGGEQYF.

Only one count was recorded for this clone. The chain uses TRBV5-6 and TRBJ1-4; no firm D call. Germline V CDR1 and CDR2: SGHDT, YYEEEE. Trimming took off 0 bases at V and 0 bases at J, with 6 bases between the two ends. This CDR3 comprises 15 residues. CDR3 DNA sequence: TGTGCCAGCAGCTTGGTGGGGACAACTAATGAAAAACTGTTTTTT. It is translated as CASSLVGTTNEKLFF. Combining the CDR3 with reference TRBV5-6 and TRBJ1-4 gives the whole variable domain DAGVTQSPTHLIKTRGQQVTLRCSPKSGHDTVSWYQQALGQGPQFIFQYYEEEERQRGNFPDRFSGHQFPNYSSELNVNALLLGDSALYLCASSLVGTTNEKLFFGSGTQLSVL.

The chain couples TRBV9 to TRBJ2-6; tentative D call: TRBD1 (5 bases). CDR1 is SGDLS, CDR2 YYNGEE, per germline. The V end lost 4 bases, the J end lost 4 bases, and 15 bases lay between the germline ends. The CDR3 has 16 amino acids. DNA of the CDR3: TGTGCCAGCAGCCCCAGCAAAGGGGTCGGGGCCAACGTCCTGACTTTC. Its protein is CASSPSKGVGANVLTF.

This CDR3 reads CASTQDRALSPLHF. The CDR3 DNA reads as TGTGCCAGCACCCAGGACAGGGCTCTCTCACCCCTCCACTTT. The chain links TRBV6-1 to TRBJ1-6; 8 bases are a match to TRBD1. Trimming took 7 bases from V and 10 from J; bases not matched to a gene: 9. The CDR3 length is 14 residues. CDR1 and CDR2 (germline): MNHNS, SASEGT.

The CDR3 loop reads CASSATGGPSFYEQYF. CDR3 bases: TGTGCCAGCAGCGCGACCGGGGGGCCCTCCTTCTACGAGCAGTACTTC. This sequence joins TRBV9 and TRBJ2-7, with a tentative D call TRBD2 (7 bases). CDR1 and CDR2 (germline): SGDLS, YYNGEE. CDR3 length equals 16 residues. The germline V and J ends were trimmed by 3 bases and 3 bases, with 19 bases remaining between them.

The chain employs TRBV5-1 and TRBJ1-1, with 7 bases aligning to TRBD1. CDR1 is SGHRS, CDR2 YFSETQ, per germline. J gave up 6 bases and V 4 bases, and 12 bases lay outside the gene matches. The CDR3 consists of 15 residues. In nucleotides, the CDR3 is TGCGCCAGCAGCGTCGCACAGGGGAAGGTCGCTGAAGCTTTCTTT. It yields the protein CASSVAQGKVAEAFF. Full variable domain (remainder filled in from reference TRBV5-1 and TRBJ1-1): KAGVTQTPRYLIKTRGQQVTLSCSPISGHRSVSWYQQTPGQGLQFLFEYFSETQRNKGNFPGRFSGRQFSNSRSEMNVSTLELGDSALYLCASSVAQGKVAEAFFGQGTRLTVV.

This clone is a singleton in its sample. The CDR3 DNA sequence: TGTGCCAGCAGCACCGAGGTGGCTAGCGGAAACCAAGAGACCCAGTACTTC. Residues: CASSTEVASGNQETQYF. J is TRBJ2-5 and V is TRBV27; 7 bases are a match to TRBD2. This CDR3 region has 17 residues. V trimming: 6 bases; J trimming: 0 bases; junction bases outside the gene matches: 13. Germline CDR1 MNHEY, CDR2 SMNVEV (reference sequence).

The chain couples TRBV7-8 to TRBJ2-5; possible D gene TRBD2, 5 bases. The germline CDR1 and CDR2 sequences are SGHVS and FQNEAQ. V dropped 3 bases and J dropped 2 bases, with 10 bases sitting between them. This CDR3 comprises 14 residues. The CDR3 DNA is TGTGCCAGCAGCTTGGAACGGGATCAAGAGACCCAGTACTTC. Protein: CASSLERDQETQYF.

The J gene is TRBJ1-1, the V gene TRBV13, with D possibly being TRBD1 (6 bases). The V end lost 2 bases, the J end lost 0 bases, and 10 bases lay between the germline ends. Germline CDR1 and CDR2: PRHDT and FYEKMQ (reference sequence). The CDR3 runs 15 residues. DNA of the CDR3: TGTGCCAGCAGCTTATGGAACAGGGTGAACACTGAAGCTTTCTTT. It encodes CASSLWNRVNTEAFF.

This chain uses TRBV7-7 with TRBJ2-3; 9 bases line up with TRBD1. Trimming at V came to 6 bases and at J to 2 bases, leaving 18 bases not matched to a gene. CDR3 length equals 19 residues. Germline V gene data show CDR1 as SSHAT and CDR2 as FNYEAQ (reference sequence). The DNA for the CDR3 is TGTGCCAGCAGTTCCTACCCCCGGACAGGGGCGTCCGTCACAGATACGCAGTATTTT. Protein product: CASSSYPRTGASVTDTQYF.

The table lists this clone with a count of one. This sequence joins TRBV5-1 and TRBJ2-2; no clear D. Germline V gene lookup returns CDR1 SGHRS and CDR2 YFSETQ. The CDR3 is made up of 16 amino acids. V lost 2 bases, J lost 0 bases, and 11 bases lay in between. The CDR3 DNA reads TGCGCCAGCAGCTTAAAGTCTACCCCGAACACCGGGGAGCTGTTTTTT. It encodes CASSLKSTPNTGELFF.

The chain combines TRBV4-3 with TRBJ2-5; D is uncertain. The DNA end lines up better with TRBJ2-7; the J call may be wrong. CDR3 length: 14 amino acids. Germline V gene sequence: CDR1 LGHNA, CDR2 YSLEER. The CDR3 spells CASSQVVGSYEQYF. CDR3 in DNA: TGCGCCAGCAGCCAAGTCGTCGGGTCCTACGAGCAGTACTTC.

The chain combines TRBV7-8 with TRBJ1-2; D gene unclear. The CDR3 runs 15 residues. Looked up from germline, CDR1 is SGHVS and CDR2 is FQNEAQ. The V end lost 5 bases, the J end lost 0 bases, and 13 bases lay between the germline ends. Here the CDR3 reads CASSPRAEANYGYTF. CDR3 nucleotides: TGTGCCAGCAGCCCTAGGGCAGAAGCTAACTATGGCTACACCTTC.